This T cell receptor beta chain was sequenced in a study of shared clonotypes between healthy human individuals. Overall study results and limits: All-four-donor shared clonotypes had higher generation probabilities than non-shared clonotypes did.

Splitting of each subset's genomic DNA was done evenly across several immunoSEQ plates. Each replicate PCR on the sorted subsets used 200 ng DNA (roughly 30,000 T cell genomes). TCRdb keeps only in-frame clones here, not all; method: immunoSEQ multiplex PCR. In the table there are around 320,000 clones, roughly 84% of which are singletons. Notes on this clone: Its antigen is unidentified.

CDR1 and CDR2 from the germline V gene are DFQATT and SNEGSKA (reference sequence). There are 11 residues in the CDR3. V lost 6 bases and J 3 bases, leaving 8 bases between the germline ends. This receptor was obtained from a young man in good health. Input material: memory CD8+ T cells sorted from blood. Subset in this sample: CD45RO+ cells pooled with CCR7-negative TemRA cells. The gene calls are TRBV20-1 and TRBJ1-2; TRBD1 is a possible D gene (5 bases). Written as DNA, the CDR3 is TGCAGTGCAGCGACAGACTATGGCTACACCTTC. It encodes CSAATDYGYTF.